Below are 23 T cell receptor beta chains sequenced from a single sample in a study of a mutant IDH1 vaccine in newly diagnosed glioma. Repertoires were generated with immunoSEQ multiplex PCR, while TCRdb's copy carries only in-frame clones and drops some. The sample lists fewer than 45,000 clones, 81% occurring once. Noted time point: week 35, safety follow-up. Doses of 300 ug of mutant IDH1 20-mer peptide were given with topical imiquimod. What these receptors recognize is not known. The material sequenced was PBMCs, taken from a glioma patient whose treatment included an IDH1 peptide vaccine. All receptors come from a woman between 40 and 55 years old with glioma. Some clones in this sample may be carry-over from other donors' samples.

This chain uses TRBV6-5 with TRBJ2-7; tentative D call: TRBD2 (5 bases). Germline loops: CDR1 MNHEY, CDR2 SVGAGI. CDR3 length equals 14 residues. V lost 5 bases and J 0 bases, leaving 11 bases between the germline ends. Here the CDR3 reads CASSRKRDSYEQYF. DNA for the CDR3: TGTGCCAGCAGTCGGAAACGGGACTCCTACGAGCAGTACTTC.

The chain combines TRBV2 with TRBJ2-3; 14 bases are shared with TRBD2. The CDR3 is 18 amino acids. The V segment lost 6 bases and the J segment 6 bases; nucleotides outside the gene matches: 14. The germline CDR1 and CDR2 sequences are SNHLY and FYNNEI. Here the CDR3 reads CASRPQGLAGALGDTQYF. The CDR3 nucleotides are TGTGCCAGCAGGCCCCAGGGACTAGCGGGGGCCCTCGGGGATACGCAGTATTTT.

This clone is medium-sized by share. The chain has TRBV5-1 and TRBJ2-7; D may be TRBD1 (6 bases). This CDR3 has 13 amino acids. Looked up from germline, CDR1 is SGHRS and CDR2 is YFSETQ. The V and J ends lost 3 bases and 2 bases respectively, with 9 bases between them. CDR3 nucleotides: TGCGCCAGCAGCTGGGACAAAGCCTACGAGCAGTACTTC. Protein: CASSWDKAYEQYF.

The chain uses TRBV7-2 and TRBJ2-3; TRBD1 agrees at 8 bases. Looked up from germline, CDR1 is SGHTA and CDR2 is FQGNSA. The CDR3 covers 16 residues. V gave up 4 bases and J gave up 2 bases; unmatched junction bases: 8. CDR3 nucleotide sequence: TGTGCCAGCAGCTCCGGACAGGGTGGAGTCACAGATACGCAGTATTTT. Its protein product is CASSSGQGGVTDTQYF.

The V call is TRBV9, the J call TRBJ1-5, with 8 bases aligning to TRBD1. CDR1 and CDR2 (germline): SGDLS, YYNGEE. This CDR3 is 14 amino acids long. The trim removed 4 bases at V and 7 bases at J, leaving 7 bases unmatched. The CDR3 here is CASSPGQGNQPQHF. For the CDR3, the DNA is TGTGCCAGCAGCCCAGGACAGGGAAACCAGCCCCAGCATTTT.

V gene TRBV28 combines with J gene TRBJ2-7, with D uncertain. The CDR3 runs to 13 residues. Trimming removed 0 bases at V and 5 bases at J, with 8 bases between. Germline CDR1 is MDHEN and CDR2 is SYDVKM. CDR3 sequence (DNA): TGTGCCAGCAGTTTATGGGGAAAGGACGAGCAGTACTTC. This translates into CASSLWGKDEQYF.

The chain employs TRBV25-1 and TRBJ1-2; the match to TRBD1 covers 7 bases. Germline lookup yields CDR1 MGHDK and CDR2 SYGVNS. Unmatched junction bases numbered 6, after V lost 4 bases and J lost 10 bases. The CDR3 spans 12 residues. The CDR3 region is CASSAGTEIYTF. Written as DNA, the CDR3 is TGTGCCAGCAGTGCCGGGACAGAGATCTACACCTTC.

V usage is TRBV5-6 and J usage is TRBJ2-1; TRBD1 or TRBD2 may be the D gene (5 bases each). V was clipped by 0 bases and J by 10 bases, with 11 bases between them. CDR3 length: 13 amino acids. Looked up from germline, CDR1 is SGHDT and CDR2 is YYEEEE. The CDR3 nucleotides are TGTGCCAGCAGCTTGGCGGGACCTGGAGAGCAGTTCTTC. It codes for CASSLAGPGEQFF.

The genes are TRBV9 and TRBJ2-7, with D possibly being TRBD2 (7 bases). V was pared by 0 bases and J by 2 bases, with 15 bases between. Germline V gives CDR1 SGDLS, CDR2 YYNGEE. The CDR3 spans 16 residues. In nucleotides, the CDR3 is TGTGCCAGCAGCGTAGGTAGAGGGGGGGCGACCTACGAGCAGTACTTC. It translates to CASSVGRGGATYEQYF.

The chain recombines TRBV4-3 with TRBJ2-1; tentatively, D is TRBD2 (6 bases). This CDR3 spans 18 amino acids. Trimming stripped 3 bases from V and 0 bases from J, with 18 bases between. Germline CDR1 and CDR2: LGHNA and YSLEER. The CDR3 bases are TGCGCCAGCAGCCAGATCCCACAGCGGGCCGGCTCCTACAATGAGCAGTTCTTC. It translates to CASSQIPQRAGSYNEQFF.

The chain is built from TRBV27 and TRBJ1-5, with D maybe TRBD1 (5 bases). The CDR3 is made up of 13 amino acids. V was shortened by 2 bases and J by 5 bases, with 7 bases between the two germline ends. Germline V CDR1 and CDR2: MNHEY, SMNVEV (reference sequence). The CDR3: CASSLRGYQPQHF. CDR3 DNA: TGTGCCAGCAGTTTAAGGGGATATCAGCCCCAGCATTTT.

The chain employs TRBV5-4 and TRBJ2-7; 7 bases agree with TRBD1. This CDR3 comprises 15 residues. The trim removed 4 bases at V and 2 bases at J, leaving 9 bases unmatched. Looked up from germline, CDR1 is SGHNT and CDR2 is YYREEE (reference sequence). The chain's CDR3 is CASSQPGQGAYEQYF. The CDR3 coding sequence is TGTGCCAGCAGCCAGCCGGGGCAGGGGGCCTACGAGCAGTACTTC.

The V call is TRBV6-5, the J call TRBJ2-5, with D possibly matching TRBD1 (5 bases). Germline V gene sequence: CDR1 MNHEY, CDR2 SVGAGI. Trimming removed 0 bases at V and 4 bases at J, with 12 bases between. The CDR3 contains 15 residues. The CDR3 sequence is CASSYSTLGAETQYF. CDR3 in DNA: TGTGCCAGCAGTTACTCGACTCTTGGGGCAGAGACCCAGTACTTC.

V usage is TRBV28 and J usage is TRBJ1-5, with D tentatively TRBD1 (5 bases). Trimming left V 5 bases short and J 0 bases short, with 17 bases between. CDR1 is MDHEN and CDR2 is SYDVKM in the germline V gene. The CDR3 has 17 amino acids. CDR3 in amino acids: CASSPDLRTFSNQPQHF. CDR3 nucleotides: TGTGCCAGCAGTCCAGACCTCCGGACATTTAGCAATCAGCCCCAGCATTTT. Based on the CDR3 plus reference TRBV28 and TRBJ1-5, the full variable domain is DVKVTQSSRYLVKRTGEKVFLECVQDMDHENMFWYRQDPGLGLRLIYFSYDVKMKEKGDIPEGYSVSREKKERFSLILESASTNQTSMYLCASSPDLRTFSNQPQHFGDGTRLSIL.

V gene TRBV7-8 combines with J gene TRBJ1-4; tentative D call: TRBD1 (5 bases). The CDR3 covers 15 residues. V was pared by 2 bases and J by 4 bases, with 11 bases between. Germline V gene sequence: CDR1 SGHVS, CDR2 FQNEAQ. The CDR3 loop reads CASSLLRDDNEKLFF. The DNA of the CDR3 is TGTGCCAGCAGCTTATTAAGGGACGATAATGAAAAACTGTTTTTT.

CDR3 amino acids: CSVGSGGPDEQFF. For the CDR3, the DNA is TGCAGCGTTGGATCGGGAGGGCCAGACGAGCAGTTCTTC. The chain employs TRBV29-1 and TRBJ2-1; TRBD2 agrees at 8 bases. There are 13 residues in the CDR3. Germline values: CDR1 SQVTM, CDR2 ANQGSEA. The junction had 9 bases not matched to a gene; V was cut back by 4 bases and J by 10 bases.

The chain combines TRBV5-1 with TRBJ2-1; tentative D call: TRBD2 (6 bases). The CDR3 has 17 amino acids. Per germline, CDR1 SGHRS and CDR2 YFSETQ. Trimming took 2 bases from V and 0 from J, leaving 15 bases between them. The CDR3 DNA reads TGCGCCAGCAGCTTCTTTTCTCTAGCGAGCTCCTACAATGAGCAGTTCTTC. This gives the protein CASSFFSLASSYNEQFF.

The genes are TRBV10-3 and TRBJ2-5, with D unclear. Between the trimmed V and J ends, which lost 3 bases and 2 bases, there was a span of 7 bases. This CDR3 region has 13 residues. Germline CDR1 and CDR2: ENHRY and SYGVKD. CDR3 DNA: TGTGCCATCAGTGAAACAGATCAAGAGACCCAGTACTTC. Its translation is CAISETDQETQYF.

The V gene is TRBV7-2, the J gene TRBJ1-3; possible D gene TRBD1, 5 bases. V was cut by 4 bases and J by 0 bases, with 16 bases left in between. The CDR3 totals 17 residues. Germline-derived CDR1 and CDR2 are SGHTA and FQGNSA. CDR3 protein: CASSYSGTVASGNTIYF. The CDR3 DNA is TGTGCCAGCAGCTATTCCGGGACTGTTGCCTCTGGAAACACCATATATTTT.

This sequence joins TRBV19 and TRBJ2-7; 7 positions agree with TRBD1. The CDR3 runs 13 residues. V gave up 5 bases and J gave up 3 bases; unmatched junction bases: 4. Germline V lookup: CDR1 LNHDA, CDR2 SQIVND (reference sequence). In DNA, the CDR3 is TGTGCCAGTAGTCTAACAGGGGTCTACGAGCAGTACTTC. Residues: CASSLTGVYEQYF.

This clone was picked up one time. This rearrangement joins TRBV7-9 to TRBJ1-2, with D unclear. Trimming left V 2 bases short and J 5 bases short, with 15 bases between. Germline loops: CDR1 SEHNR, CDR2 FQNEAQ (reference sequence). The CDR3 totals 15 residues. The CDR3 protein is CASSLQAPVGYGYTF. In DNA, the CDR3 is TGTGCCAGCAGCTTACAGGCCCCGGTTGGGTATGGCTACACCTTC.

The CDR3 here is CASSPRANQPQHF. CDR3 coding DNA: TGTGCCAGCAGCCCAAGGGCAAATCAGCCCCAGCATTTT. The chain employs TRBV27 and TRBJ1-5; no reliable D call. This CDR3 spans 13 amino acids. Trimming removed 6 bases at V and 4 bases at J, with 10 bases between. CDR1 and CDR2 from the germline V gene are MNHEY and SMNVEV (reference sequence).

V gene TRBV5-1 combines with J gene TRBJ1-2; TRBD1 matches 9 bases. CDR1 and CDR2 from the germline V gene are SGHRS and YFSETQ. The CDR3 consists of 13 residues. V was pared by 2 bases and J by 8 bases, with 4 bases of the junction left unmatched. Here the CDR3 reads CASSLQGAGGYTF. The DNA of the CDR3 is TGCGCCAGCAGCTTACAGGGGGCTGGAGGCTACACCTTC.